This T cell receptor beta chain was obtained from a study of Graves' ophthalmopathy and Graves' hyperthyroidism. Findings and caveats of the study: The model reached roughly 70% sensitivity and around 72% specificity for predicting ophthalmopathy progression. The blood repertoire also included most expanded thyroid clonotypes above 0.001 frequency. From stable hyperthyroidism, ophthalmopathy was separated by a 13-signature model with roughly 89% sensitivity and 75% to 84% specificity.

TCR beta CDR3 amplification used RNA transcripts. First-round RT-PCR relied on HTBI primers, and a second-round multiplex PCR came next. TCRdb reanalysed the multiplex PCR reads using MiXCR and keeps one entry per CDR3 protein. The table has over a million distinct CDR3 sequences, approximately 35% seen once; the top ten hold approximately 10%. For this clonotype: Its antigen is still unknown. At one of its ends the junction is not consistent with the germline gene, which may arise from a read error.

This CDR3 is 12 amino acids long. Per germline, CDR1 MNHNS and CDR2 SASEGT. The authors diagnosed from clinical symptoms, serum thyroxine, TRAb, thyroid ultrasound and orbital computed tomography. Material for sequencing was peripheral blood or thyroid tissue (not recorded which). The V call is TRBV6-1, the J call TRBJ1-1; D is unclear. This clonotype originated in an adult man with Graves' hyperthyroidism. DNA for the CDR3: TGTGCCGGGGAGTTAATGAACACTGAAGCTTCCTTT. Protein product: CAGELMNTEASF.